This T cell receptor beta chain stems from a study of T cell changes during pregnancy in multiple sclerosis. Only in-frame clones appear in the TCRdb table, and some are missing; sequencing was by immunoSEQ multiplex PCR. The sample holds fewer than 90,000 clones, 90% to 95% seen once. CDR1 and CDR2 (germline): SNHLY, FYNNEI. V trimming: 7 bases; J trimming: 10 bases; junction bases outside the gene matches: 7. This CDR3 spans 13 amino acids. The chain combines TRBV2 with TRBJ2-1; 10 bases match TRBD2. Sequences were derived from peripheral blood, sampled after pregnancy. The receptor comes from a female donor in good health, enrolled as a control in a pregnancy study. This CDR3 is CASTGRLAGEQFF. CDR3 in DNA: TGTGCCAGCACAGGGCGACTAGCGGGCGAGCAGTTCTTC.